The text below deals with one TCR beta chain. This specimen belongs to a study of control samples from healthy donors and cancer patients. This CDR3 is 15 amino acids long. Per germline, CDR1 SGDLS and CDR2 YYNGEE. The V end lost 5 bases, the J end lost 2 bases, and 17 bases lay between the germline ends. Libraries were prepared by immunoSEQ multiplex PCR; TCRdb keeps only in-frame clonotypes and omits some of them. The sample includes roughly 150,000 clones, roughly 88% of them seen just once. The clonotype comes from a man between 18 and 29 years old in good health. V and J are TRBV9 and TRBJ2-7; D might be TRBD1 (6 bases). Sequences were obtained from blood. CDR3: CASSRQAEETYEQYF. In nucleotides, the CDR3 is TGTGCCAGCAGTAGACAGGCCGAGGAAACCTACGAGCAGTACTTC.